These 24 T cell receptor beta chains share one sample of origin, sequenced in a study of cytomegalovirus exposure and HLA in healthy donors. Primers included in the PCR were 60 Vbeta and 13 Jbeta primers. Sequencing was performed with immunoSEQ multiplex PCR; in TCRdb, only in-frame clones are kept and a portion is missing. The repertoire holds roughly 150,000 clones, with 85% as singletons. The sequenced sample consisted of PBMCs. These receptors were taken from a boy between 2 and 10 years old in good health and CMV-seronegative.

CDR3 DNA sequence: TGTGCCAGCAGCTTGACAGGGTTGGTTTTGAACACTGAAGCTTTCTTT. This gives the protein CASSLTGLVLNTEAFF. The rearrangement joins TRBV5-6 to TRBJ1-1, with D possibly TRBD1 on 6 matching bases. The germline V and J ends were trimmed by 1 base and 0 bases, with 13 bases remaining between them. Germline CDR1 SGHDT, CDR2 YYEEEE. The CDR3 contains 16 residues. The full variable domain, in which reference TRBV5-6 and TRBJ1-1 provide the parts outside the CDR3, is DAGVTQSPTHLIKTRGQQVTLRCSPKSGHDTVSWYQQALGQGPQFIFQYYEEEERQRGNFPDRFSGHQFPNYSSELNVNALLLGDSALYLCASSLTGLVLNTEAFFGQGTRLTVV.

This clone turned up a few times. The chain couples TRBV28 to TRBJ1-2; weak D call: TRBD1 (6 bases). CDR3 length: 14 residues. Deletions cut 3 bases from V and 3 bases from J, with 11 bases between. CDR1 MDHEN and CDR2 SYDVKM come from the germline V gene. CDR3 loop: CASSFGGYDYGYTF. In DNA form, the CDR3 reads TGTGCCAGCAGTTTTGGGGGCTACGACTATGGCTACACCTTC.

V usage is TRBV19 and J usage is TRBJ1-5; 7 positions match TRBD1. This CDR3 is 13 amino acids long. V lost 6 bases and J lost 5; bases outside the gene matches: 4. Germline CDR1 is LNHDA and CDR2 is SQIVND (reference sequence). The CDR3 bases are TGTGCCAGTAGAGGGGGCGATCATCAGCCCCAGCATTTT. Its translation is CASRGGDHQPQHF.

This clone was detected only a few times. The chain employs TRBV19 and TRBJ2-7, with 7 bases that match TRBD1. V dropped 3 bases and J dropped 7; count of bases not matched to a gene: 21. Germline CDR1 LNHDA, CDR2 SQIVND (reference sequence). This CDR3 has 18 residues. The DNA for the CDR3 is TGTGCCAGTAGTATTACCTCAGGAGCCGGGACAGTCTATGGGGAGCAGTACTTC. Protein: CASSITSGAGTVYGEQYF.

The chain joins TRBV2 to TRBJ2-7; 11 bases agree with TRBD1. With V trimmed by 7 bases and J by 5 bases, 10 bases remained unmatched. CDR3 length: 15 amino acids. CDR1 is SNHLY and CDR2 is FYNNEI in the germline V gene. CDR3 residues: CASNPPGQGVHEQYV. Written as DNA, the CDR3 is TGTGCCAGCAATCCACCGGGACAGGGGGTCCACGAGCAGTACGTC.

The chain recombines TRBV5-1 with TRBJ2-2; possible D gene TRBD1, 6 bases. This CDR3 is built from 17 residues. Germline V gene data show CDR1 as SGHRS and CDR2 as YFSETQ. V lost 10 bases and J 2 bases, leaving 24 bases between the germline ends. The CDR3 DNA sequence: TGCGCCTCCAAAAAGGGCAGGGGACCACTTAACACCGGGGAGCTGTTTTTT. Translation gives CASKKGRGPLNTGELFF.

This clone appeared a few times. The gene calls are TRBV10-2 and TRBJ2-2, with 8 positions matching TRBD1. The CDR3 extends over 13 amino acids. Per germline, CDR1 WSHSY and CDR2 SAAADI. V gave up 8 bases and J gave up 2 bases; unmatched junction bases: 1. DNA for the CDR3: TGCGCCAGCGGACAGGGAAACACCGGGGAGCTGTTTTTT. Translated: CASGQGNTGELFF.

The gene calls are TRBV9 and TRBJ2-3; 7 positions agree with TRBD2. The germline CDR1 and CDR2 sequences are SGDLS and YYNGEE. The CDR3 runs to 15 residues. Trimming at V came to 0 bases and at J to 3 bases, leaving 4 bases not matched to a gene. The chain's CDR3 is CASSVEGTITDTQYF. In DNA, the CDR3 is TGTGCCAGCAGCGTAGAAGGGACTATTACAGATACGCAGTATTTT.

The chain recombines TRBV28 with TRBJ2-2; D is perhaps TRBD1 (6 bases). The CDR3 sequence is 14 residues long. V was cut by 8 bases and J by 4 bases, with 14 bases left in between. CDR1 and CDR2 from the germline V gene are MDHEN and SYDVKM. The CDR3 DNA is TGTGCCAGCGCTTACAGGGTTCGCACCGGGGAGCTGTTTTTT. Protein product: CASAYRVRTGELFF. Looking up the rest from reference TRBV28 and TRBJ2-2 gives the full variable domain: DVKVTQSSRYLVKRTGEKVFLECVQDMDHENMFWYRQDPGLGLRLIYFSYDVKMKEKGDIPEGYSVSREKKERFSLILESASTNQTSMYLCASAYRVRTGELFFGEGSRLTVL.

This clone was counted once. V is TRBV9 and J is TRBJ2-6; the D is unclear. This CDR3 comprises 15 residues. Looked up from germline, CDR1 is SGDLS and CDR2 is YYNGEE. Trimming took 0 bases from V and 4 from J, leaving 8 bases between them. The CDR3 nucleotides read TGTGCCAGCAGCGTAGGGGCTACCGGGGCCAACGTCCTGACTTTC. Amino acids: CASSVGATGANVLTF.

The chain links TRBV14 to TRBJ2-5; 8 bases align to TRBD2. J lost 4 bases, V lost 4 bases, and 8 bases had no gene match. The CDR3 is made up of 15 amino acids. Germline CDR1 is SGHDN and CDR2 is FVKESK. The CDR3 DNA reads as TGTGCCAGCAGCCGGGGCGGGCTAGCGGGAGAGACCCAGTACTTC. Translated, it gives CASSRGGLAGETQYF.

The rearrangement uses TRBV13 and TRBJ2-1, with 7 bases fitting TRBD1. V gave up 0 bases and J gave up 5 bases; unmatched junction bases: 1. CDR1 and CDR2 (germline): PRHDT, FYEKMQ (reference sequence). This CDR3 contains 14 residues. In DNA form, the CDR3 reads TGTGCCAGCAGCTTAGGCAGGGGGAACAATGAGCAGTTCTTC. Protein: CASSLGRGNNEQFF.

The chain couples TRBV23-1 to TRBJ2-7; the D gene is possibly TRBD1 (7 bases). TRBV23-1 is given ORF status, its function remaining uncertain. This CDR3 spans 15 amino acids. V was trimmed by 7 bases and J by 0 bases, leaving 16 bases between them. The CDR3 DNA follows: TGCGCCAGCACCATATGCGGGACAGTCTCCTACGAGCAGTACTTC. Its protein product is CASTICGTVSYEQYF.

The chain has TRBV15 and TRBJ2-7; D is ambiguous. Germline V lookup: CDR1 LNHNV, CDR2 YYDKDF (reference sequence). Trimming removed 1 base from V and 2 bases from J, with 15 bases in between. The CDR3 is made up of 16 amino acids. The CDR3: CATSRVRMGRPYEQYV. The CDR3 region has the DNA TGTGCCACCAGCAGAGTAAGAATGGGCAGGCCCTACGAGCAGTACGTC.

The rearrangement links TRBV4-1 to TRBJ2-5; 8 positions match TRBD1. Germline V lookup: CDR1 MGHRA, CDR2 YSYEKL. Trimming took 4 bases from V and 2 from J; bases not matched to a gene: 3. The CDR3 is 14 residues long. The CDR3 region has the DNA TGCGCCAGCAGCCCCTGGGACAGGCAAGAGACCCAGTACTTC. This encodes CASSPWDRQETQYF.

The chain links TRBV4-2 to TRBJ1-1; D is ambiguous. V lost 0 bases and J lost 1, with 3 bases in between. The CDR3 has 13 amino acids. CDR1 is LGHNA, CDR2 YNFKEQ, per germline. Here the CDR3 DNA reads TGTGCCAGCAGCCAAGACCGGAACACTGAAGCTTTCTTT. It codes for CASSQDRNTEAFF.

This clone was counted only a few times. The chain employs TRBV28 and TRBJ2-5, with D possibly being TRBD2 (9 bases). V was shortened by 3 bases and J by 9 bases, with 23 bases between the two germline ends. The CDR3 loop spans 16 amino acids. Germline V lookup: CDR1 MDHEN, CDR2 SYDVKM. CDR3 sequence reads: CASSLRGGSGTGPQYF. The CDR3 DNA reads TGTGCCAGCAGTTTGCGGGGGGGTAGCGGGACAGGCCCCCAGTACTTC.

The rearrangement joins TRBV7-9 to TRBJ2-3; 12 nucleotides align to TRBD2. Germline-derived CDR1 and CDR2 are SEHNR and FQNEAQ (reference sequence). Trimming at V came to 2 bases and at J to 1 base, leaving 10 bases not matched to a gene. The CDR3 loop spans 19 amino acids. In nucleotides, the CDR3 is TGTGCCAGCAGCTTATCCCCCCTAGCGGGAGGGCCGGGCACAGATACGCAGTATTTT. Translating gives CASSLSPLAGGPGTDTQYF.

This clone was seen a handful of times. The V gene is TRBV29-1, the J gene TRBJ1-1; tentatively, D is TRBD1 (5 bases). The V end lost 7 bases, the J end lost 7 bases, and 13 bases lay between the germline ends. Looked up from germline, CDR1 is SQVTM and CDR2 is ANQGSEA. CDR3 length: 11 amino acids. The CDR3 bases are TGCAGCGCCAGACAGACTTATGAAGCTTTCTTT. Protein sequence: CSARQTYEAFF.

The chain is built from TRBV18 and TRBJ1-4; perhaps TRBD1 as D (6 bases). Trimming shortened V by 6 bases and J by 0 bases, and 14 bases separated the two germline ends. This CDR3 contains 16 residues. The germline V gene encodes CDR1 KGHSH and CDR2 LQKENI. This chain's CDR3 is CASSRQATTTNEKLFF. The DNA for the CDR3 is TGTGCCAGCTCTCGACAGGCAACCACAACTAATGAAAAACTGTTTTTT.

J is TRBJ2-1 and V is TRBV7-2; the match to TRBD1 covers 7 bases. The J segment lost 0 bases and the V segment lost 3 bases, leaving 2 bases of the junction unmatched. CDR1 is SGHTA and CDR2 is FQGNSA in the germline V gene. The length of the CDR3 is 15 residues. CDR3 bases: TGTGCCAGCAGCTTCGGGGACAGCTCCTACAATGAGCAGTTCTTC. Its protein product is CASSFGDSSYNEQFF.

V usage is TRBV6-1 and J usage is TRBJ2-7; D is perhaps TRBD2 (5 bases). CDR1 MNHNS and CDR2 SASEGT come from the germline V gene. The CDR3 is 13 residues long. Trimming cost V 6 bases and J 4 bases, with 13 bases left between them. The CDR3 DNA reads as TGTGCCAGCAGGCTCCTTCTAGCTTACGAGCAGTACTTC. It yields the protein CASRLLLAYEQYF.

This chain connects TRBV28 to TRBJ1-3, with 9 bases lining up with TRBD1. J gave up 0 bases and V 5 bases, and 2 bases lay outside the gene matches. This CDR3 comprises 15 residues. CDR1 and CDR2 from the germline V gene are MDHEN and SYDVKM. In nucleotides, the CDR3 is TGTGCCAGCAGTGGGACAGGGAGCTCTGGAAACACCATATATTTT. This encodes CASSGTGSSGNTIYF.

This chain uses TRBV11-2 with TRBJ2-5, with TRBD1 identical over 9 bases. Trimming at V came to 6 bases and at J to 4 bases, leaving 9 bases not matched to a gene. Germline V gene lookup returns CDR1 SGHAT and CDR2 FQNNGV. The CDR3 is made up of 15 amino acids. CDR3 sequence reads: CASRRVQGARETQYF. In nucleotides, the CDR3 is TGTGCCAGCAGGAGGGTACAGGGGGCTAGAGAGACCCAGTACTTC.